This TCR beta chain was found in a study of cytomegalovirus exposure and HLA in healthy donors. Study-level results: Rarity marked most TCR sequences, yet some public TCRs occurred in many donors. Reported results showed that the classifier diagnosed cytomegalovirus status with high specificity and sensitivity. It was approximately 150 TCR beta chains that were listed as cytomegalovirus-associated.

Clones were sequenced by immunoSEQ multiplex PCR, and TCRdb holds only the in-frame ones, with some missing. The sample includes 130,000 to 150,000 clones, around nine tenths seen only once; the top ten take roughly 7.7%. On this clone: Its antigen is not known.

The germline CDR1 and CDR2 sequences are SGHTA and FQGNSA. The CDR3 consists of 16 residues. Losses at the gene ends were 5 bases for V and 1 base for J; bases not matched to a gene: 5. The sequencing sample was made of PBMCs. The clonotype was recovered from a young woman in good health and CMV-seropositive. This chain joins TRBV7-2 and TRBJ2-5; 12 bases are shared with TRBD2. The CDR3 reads CASSGRLAGVQETQYF. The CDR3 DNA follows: TGTGCCAGCAGCGGCCGACTAGCGGGGGTCCAAGAGACCCAGTACTTC. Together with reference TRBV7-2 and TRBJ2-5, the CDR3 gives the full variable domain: GAGVSQSPSNKVTEKGKDVELRCDPISGHTALYWYRQSLGQGLEFLIYFQGNSAPDKSGLPSDRFSAERTGGSVSTLTIQRTQQEDSAVYLCASSGRLAGVQETQYFGPGTRLLVL.